This is a list of T cell receptor beta chains from one sample in a study of blood T cells in healthy people across ages. TCRdb independently ran MiXCR on the 5' RACE reads; one entry per CDR3 protein. The table includes roughly 1.6 million distinct CDR3 sequences, roughly 30% detected once. The sequenced sample consisted of blood. These receptors were taken from a woman in her 30s in good health. The CDR3 runs from the conserved cysteine through the conserved F or W. D genes are given only for firm matches. Where a row states a size, it is once, few, many or the class of an expanded clone; other rows omit it.

V,J,size,D,DNA,CDR3
TRBV14,TRBJ2-1,-,-,TGTGCCAGCAGCCAAGATGGAAGGCAGAGTTCCTACAATGAGCAGTTCTTC,CASSQDGRQSSYNEQFF
TRBV2,TRBJ2-5,-,TRBD2,TGTGCCAGCAGGAGACTAGCGGGGCGTCAAGAGACCCAGTACTTC,CASRRLAGRQETQYF
TRBV30,TRBJ2-3,few,TRBD2,TGTGCCTGGAGTTTAGCGGGAGCGGCAGATACGCAGTATTTT,CAWSLAGAADTQYF
TRBV20-1,TRBJ2-1,few,TRBD2,TGCAGTGTCAGAGAGCCCCTAGCGGGAGGGCCCCGGGATGAGCAGTTCTTC,CSVREPLAGGPRDEQFF
TRBV5-1,TRBJ1-6,-,-,TGCGCCAGCAGCTTTGGGATGAATAATTCACCCCTCCACTTT,CASSFGMNNSPLHF
TRBV28,TRBJ1-2,-,-,TGTGCCGGCAGATTCGTAGACAGAGTCTATGGCTACACCTTC,CAGRFVDRVYGYTF
TRBV5-1,TRBJ2-1,many,-,TGCGCCAGCAGCCCATCAAGCATGTCCTACAATGAGCAGTTCTTC,CASSPSSMSYNEQFF
TRBV4-1,TRBJ2-7,once,-,TGCGCCAGCAGCCAATCTCTGAGTTACGAGCAGTACTTC,CASSQSLSYEQYF
TRBV9,TRBJ2-7,-,TRBD2,TGTGCCAGCAGCCCTAGCGGGGAGAGCTCCTACGAGCAGTACTTC,CASSPSGESSYEQYF
TRBV27,TRBJ2-1,few,-,TGTGCCAGCAGTTTACTTCCCACGGGCAGTGAGCAGTTCTTC,CASSLLPTGSEQFF
TRBV29-1,TRBJ2-1,-,TRBD2,TGCAGCGTTGAGGGGGGGGATATCTACAGTGAGCAGTTCTTC,CSVEGGDIYSEQFF
TRBV5-1,TRBJ1-2,few,TRBD1,TGCGCCAGCAGCTTATCCTCTACAGGGGCGCCTTATGGCTACACCTTC,CASSLSSTGAPYGYTF
TRBV28,TRBJ1-5,-,-,TGTGCCAGCGGCGGCTATAGCAATCAGCCCCAGCATTTT,CASGGYSNQPQHF
TRBV7-6,TRBJ2-5,many,TRBD1,TGTGCCAGCAGCCGGCACAGGGGGGAGACCCAGTACTTC,CASSRHRGETQYF
TRBV29-1,TRBJ2-5,many,TRBD1,TGCAGCGTTGGACAGGGGGCCCGGGAGACCCAGTACTTC,CSVGQGARETQYF
TRBV21-1,TRBJ2-3,few,-,TGTGCCAGCATGCCTCGGTGGGGGGGCGCAGATACGCAGTATTTT,CASMPRWGGADTQYF
TRBV5-1,TRBJ2-3,many,-,TGCGCCAGCAGCTTGGTGGCCTCCGGTGATACGCAGTATTTT,CASSLVASGDTQYF
TRBV5-1,TRBJ2-7,-,-,TGCGCCAGCAGCCCGGACGTGGTTTCCTACGAGCAGTACTTC,CASSPDVVSYEQYF
TRBV7-3,TRBJ2-6,-,-,TGTGCCAGCAGCTTAAACCCATTGAACTCTGGGGCCAACGTCCTGACTTTC,CASSLNPLNSGANVLTF
TRBV5-1,TRBJ2-7,-,TRBD2,TGCGCCAGCAGCTTGGGTGCTAGCGGCAATACTGGGACCTACGAGCAGTACTTC,CASSLGASGNTGTYEQYF
TRBV4-1,TRBJ2-7,many,TRBD1,TGCGCCAGCAGCCAAGCATCGGGACAGGGGTCCTACGAGCAGTACTTC,CASSQASGQGSYEQYF
TRBV11-2,TRBJ2-3,few,-,TGTGCCAGCAGCTTATACGGTACGAGGACGCAGTATTTT,CASSLYGTRTQYF
TRBV9,TRBJ2-1,-,-,TGTGCCAGCAGCGTATCTACGAGGTCCGCCTACAATGAGCAGTTCTTC,CASSVSTRSAYNEQFF
TRBV27,TRBJ2-6,-,-,TGTGCCAGCAGTTCCAGACTGAGGGAGTCTGGGGCCAACGTCCTGACTTTC,CASSSRLRESGANVLTF
TRBV9,TRBJ2-7,-,-,TGTGTCAGCAGCGCCGGTGGCCCCTACAATGAGCAGTACTTC,CVSSAGGPYNEQYF
TRBV10-3,TRBJ2-1,few,TRBD2,TGTGCCACCCTTAGCGGGGGGCCCCACAATGAGCAGTTCTTC,CATLSGGPHNEQFF
TRBV10-3,TRBJ2-7,few,TRBD2,TGTGCCATCAGTGATGGGACTACCTACGAGCAGTACTTC,CAISDGTTYEQYF
TRBV7-2,TRBJ1-1,-,-,TGTGCCAGCAGCACCGGACCCGGCGTGGGCGCTTTCTTT,CASSTGPGVGAFF
TRBV6-1,TRBJ2-5,few,TRBD1,TGTGCCAGCAGGGTGCTGGGACAGGGTGGGGAGACCCAGTACTTC,CASRVLGQGGETQYF
TRBV30,TRBJ1-2,-,-,TGTGCCTGGAGTGTAACCCTTGGTGGCTACACCTTC,CAWSVTLGGYTF
TRBV20-1,TRBJ2-1,-,TRBD2,TGCAGTGCTAGTGAGATAGCGGGGGGGCCCTCTTTCGCCAATGAGCAGTTCTTC,CSASEIAGGPSFANEQFF
TRBV12-3/TRBV12-4,TRBJ2-1,-,-,TGTGCCAGCAGACCAGGACGGTCCTACAATGAGCAGTTCTTC,CASRPGRSYNEQFF
TRBV27,TRBJ2-1,-,-,TGTGCCAGCAGTCCTACGGGCCCACGGGACTCCTACAATGAGCAGTTCTTC,CASSPTGPRDSYNEQFF
TRBV6-1,TRBJ2-1,few,TRBD2,TGTGCCAGCAGTGATTTACTAGCGGGAGACAATGAGCAGTTCTTC,CASSDLLAGDNEQFF